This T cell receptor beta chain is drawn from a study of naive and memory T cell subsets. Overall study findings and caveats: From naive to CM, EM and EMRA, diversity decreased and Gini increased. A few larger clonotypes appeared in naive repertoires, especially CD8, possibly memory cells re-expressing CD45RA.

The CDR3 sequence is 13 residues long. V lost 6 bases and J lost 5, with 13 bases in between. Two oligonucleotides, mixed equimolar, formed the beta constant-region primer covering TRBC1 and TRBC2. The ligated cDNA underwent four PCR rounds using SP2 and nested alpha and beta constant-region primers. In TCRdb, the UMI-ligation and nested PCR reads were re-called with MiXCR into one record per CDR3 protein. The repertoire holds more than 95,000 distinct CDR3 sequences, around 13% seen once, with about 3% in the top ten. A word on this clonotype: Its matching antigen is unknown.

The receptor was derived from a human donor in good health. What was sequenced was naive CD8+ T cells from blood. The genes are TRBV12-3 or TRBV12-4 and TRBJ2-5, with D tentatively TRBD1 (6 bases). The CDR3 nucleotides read TGTGCCAGCAGCACAACAGGGCTGGAGACCCAGTACTTC. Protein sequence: CASSTTGLETQYF.